This TCR beta chain was recorded in a study of tumor-infiltrating lymphocytes in primary liver carcinoma. General observations from the study: Only about 7-24% of top clones occurred in every one of the five tumor regions.

DNA and RNA were both co-extracted from 20-30 mg of bulk tissue that had not been sorted. Collection of samples drew on five separate regions of each tumor. Notes on this clonotype: No antigen is known for it. This could be a read error, since a much larger clone is one nucleotide away. This is likely a read error, given that the CDR3 carries no conserved phenylalanine or tryptophan at its end.

Production of TCR beta cDNA used approximately 480 ng total RNA together with a constant-region primer. Investigators got TCR beta libraries out of three nested multiplex PCR rounds, done with slightly modified ARM-PCR. It was with TRBV1-TRBV30 forward primers and a C-beta reverse primer that the first two PCR rounds were run, at around 11 cycles each. TCRdb re-analysed the multiplex PCR reads in MiXCR, keeping a single row per CDR3 protein. This sample yields tens of thousands of distinct CDR3 sequences, of which 60% to 80% are seen a single time; over 30% belongs to the top ten. Germline CDR1 is SEHNR and CDR2 is FQNEAQ (reference sequence). The CDR3 spans 14 residues.

This chain links TRBV7-9 with TRBJ2-1; 7 positions agree with TRBD2. The sequencing input was liver tumor tissue from sampling region 4. Subset indicated: tumor region T4, right-lateral pole. This clonotype was obtained from a woman in her twenties or thirties with primary liver carcinoma and hepatitis B virus infection. The CDR3 coding sequence is TGTGCCACCACTAGCGCAAGCTCCTACAATGGGCAGTTCTTA. Protein sequence: CATTSASSYNGQFL.